The 31 T cell receptor beta chains presented below share a single source sample, sequenced in a study of identical twins. TCRdb itself ran the 5' RACE reads through MiXCR, one entry per CDR3 protein. The data show roughly 770,000 distinct CDR3 sequences, around a sixth seen once. Separately, the same data were catalogued under a study of T cells expressing NK-cell markers.

Source material: PBMCs. These receptors were collected from a woman aged 18-35 years in good health.

The chain carries TRBV12-3 or TRBV12-4 and TRBJ1-1; tentative D call: TRBD1 (5 bases). V dropped 4 bases and J dropped 0 bases, with 12 bases sitting between them. The CDR3 is 15 residues long. As DNA, the CDR3 is TGTGCCAGCAGTTCCGGGACGTCGTTGAACACTGAAGCTTTCTTT. Encoded protein: CASSSGTSLNTEAFF.

This clonotype was counted only a few times. V gene TRBV20-1 combines with J gene TRBJ1-6; the D gene is possibly TRBD1 (5 bases). This CDR3 comprises 13 residues. V lost 5 bases, J lost 7 bases, and 12 bases lay in between. CDR1 is DFQATT and CDR2 is SNEGSKA in the germline V gene (reference sequence). The CDR3 protein is CSAFLGPNSPLHF. The CDR3 DNA sequence: TGCAGTGCTTTCTTGGGACCGAATTCACCCCTCCACTTT.

The sample holds a few counts of this clonotype. The V call is TRBV20-1, the J call TRBJ1-2, with D perhaps matching TRBD1 (6 bases). The germline V and J ends were trimmed by 6 bases and 9 bases, with 14 bases remaining between them. The CDR3 is 11 residues long. Germline V gene data show CDR1 as DFQATT and CDR2 as SNEGSKA (reference sequence). The CDR3 spells CSAVQGRSYTF. The CDR3 DNA reads TGCAGTGCCGTACAGGGAAGGAGCTACACCTTC.

This clonotype occurred a few times. The chain uses TRBV3-1 and TRBJ1-5; 7 nucleotides align to TRBD1. Germline CDR1 and CDR2: LGHDT and YNNKEL (reference sequence). V was pared by 4 bases and J by 7 bases, with 4 bases of the junction left unmatched. The CDR3 consists of 13 residues. This CDR3 reads CASSLEDRQPQHF. For the CDR3, the DNA is TGTGCCAGCAGCCTAGAGGACAGGCAGCCCCAGCATTTT.

This clonotype was picked up a small number of times. The chain uses TRBV7-6 and TRBJ2-3, with D uncertain. The CDR3 length is 15 residues. Germline V CDR1 and CDR2: SGHVS, FNYEAQ. Trimming pared 3 bases from V and 4 bases from J, leaving 14 bases between. The CDR3 sequence is CASSFSAGAADTQYF. CDR3 DNA: TGTGCCAGCAGCTTCAGTGCCGGAGCTGCAGATACGCAGTATTTT.

V usage is TRBV11-2 and J usage is TRBJ2-3; D might be TRBD2 (5 bases). Germline V gives CDR1 SGHAT, CDR2 FQNNGV. This CDR3 has 11 residues. The V and J ends lost 6 bases and 8 bases respectively, with 9 bases between them. CDR3 sequence reads: CASREAVTQYF. The DNA of the CDR3 is TGTGCCAGCAGAGAAGCGGTTACGCAGTATTTT.

This clonotype occurred a few times. The V and J genes are TRBV9 and TRBJ2-1; tentatively, D is TRBD2 (5 bases). The V and J ends lost 6 bases and 7 bases respectively, with 17 bases between them. Germline CDR1 reads SGDLS; CDR2 reads YYNGEE. There are 14 residues in the CDR3. For the CDR3, the DNA is TGTGCCAGCATCAAACGGGCTAGCAAGAATGAGCAGTTCTTC. It yields the protein CASIKRASKNEQFF.

The chain couples TRBV7-9 to TRBJ2-2; perhaps TRBD2 as D (6 bases). CDR1 is SEHNR and CDR2 is FQNEAQ in the germline V gene (reference sequence). The CDR3 spans 15 residues. Between the trimmed V and J ends, which lost 5 bases and 5 bases, there was a span of 15 bases. The chain's CDR3 is CASSPWRVQTGELFF. The CDR3 coding sequence is TGTGCCAGCAGCCCCTGGAGGGTCCAGACCGGGGAGCTGTTTTTT.

This clonotype was counted a few times. The chain links TRBV7-2 to TRBJ1-5; no definite D call. V gave up 5 bases and J gave up 1 base, with 15 bases separating them. The CDR3 has 16 residues. Germline V gene lookup returns CDR1 SGHTA and CDR2 FQGNSA. CDR3 amino acids: CASSPRSGRSNQPQHF. The CDR3 DNA reads TGTGCCAGCAGCCCCAGGTCGGGTAGGAGCAATCAGCCCCAGCATTTT.

This clonotype occurred a few times. V usage is TRBV15 and J usage is TRBJ2-1, with 14 bases that match TRBD2. CDR3 length equals 16 residues. V lost 5 bases and J lost 8; bases outside the gene matches: 8. Per the germline V gene, CDR1 is LNHNV and CDR2 is YYDKDF (reference sequence). CDR3 residues: CATSPSPGLAGDEQFF. The CDR3 DNA sequence: TGTGCCACCAGCCCTAGCCCGGGACTAGCGGGGGATGAGCAGTTCTTC.

This rearrangement joins TRBV20-1 to TRBJ1-1; TRBD1 aligns across 8 bases. Germline loops: CDR1 DFQATT, CDR2 SNEGSKA (reference sequence). Trimming removed 6 bases from V and 1 base from J; junction bases left unmatched: 10. The CDR3 has 15 amino acids. The CDR3 DNA is TGCAGTGCGCGGTCCGGGACAGGAGGGAACACTGAAGCTTTCTTT. It codes for CSARSGTGGNTEAFF.

V usage is TRBV6-1 and J usage is TRBJ1-2, with 10 bases lining up with TRBD1. The germline gives CDR1 MNHNS, CDR2 SASEGT. The length of the CDR3 is 14 residues. The V and J ends lost 4 bases and 5 bases, in that order; junction bases with no gene match: 4. The CDR3 coding sequence is TGTGCCAGCAGTGGACAGGGGGCAGAGTATGGCTACACCTTC. Its translation is CASSGQGAEYGYTF.

About this clonotype itself: Germline is not matched at one junction end, which may reflect a read error. The genes are TRBV20-1 and TRBJ2-2; the match to TRBD1 covers 9 bases. The germline V gene has CDR1 DFQATT and CDR2 SNEGSKA (reference sequence). CDR3 length: 16 residues. CDR3 sequence: CCARDMGDRDTGELFF. The CDR3 region has the DNA TGCTGTGCTAGAGATATGGGGGACAGGGACACCGGGGAGCTGTTTTTT.

The chain has TRBV7-2 and TRBJ2-1; D is unclear. V gave up 5 bases and J gave up 7 bases, with 18 bases separating them. CDR3 size: 15 residues. Germline V lookup: CDR1 SGHTA, CDR2 FQGNSA. CDR3 loop: CASSPRRSWVNEQFF. The CDR3 DNA sequence: TGTGCCAGCAGCCCGCGGCGGTCGTGGGTGAATGAGCAGTTCTTC.

The J gene is TRBJ1-1, the V gene TRBV7-9; D is ambiguous. The germline gives CDR1 SEHNR, CDR2 FQNEAQ (reference sequence). This CDR3 contains 13 residues. V shed 5 bases and J shed 0 bases, with 7 bases lying between them. The CDR3 DNA reads as TGTGCCAGCAGCCGAAGTATGAACACTGAAGCTTTCTTT. Translating gives CASSRSMNTEAFF.

Within the sample, this clonotype is medium-sized. The chain has TRBV27 and TRBJ1-5; tentative D call: TRBD1 (6 bases). The germline V and J ends were trimmed by 1 base and 7 bases, with 17 bases remaining between them. This CDR3 is 16 amino acids long. In germline, CDR1 is MNHEY, CDR2 SMNVEV (reference sequence). Here the CDR3 DNA reads TGTGCCAGCAGTTTATTCGGCCAGGGGTGGGACCAGCCCCAGCATTTT. It translates to CASSLFGQGWDQPQHF.

This clonotype has a handful of counts. The chain recombines TRBV4-2 with TRBJ2-7, with a possible D match to TRBD2 (7 bases). V lost 4 bases and J lost 6, with 19 bases in between. The CDR3 is 15 amino acids. CDR1 LGHNA and CDR2 YNFKEQ come from the germline V gene. The CDR3: CASSPERGGAVEQYF. As DNA, the CDR3 is TGTGCCAGCAGCCCGGAGAGGGGGGGGGCCGTCGAGCAGTACTTC.

This clonotype was counted only a few times. V gene TRBV29-1 combines with J gene TRBJ1-1; no reliable D call. Germline CDR1 and CDR2: SQVTM and ANQGSEA. V dropped 4 bases and J dropped 1 base, with 10 bases sitting between them. The CDR3 consists of 13 residues. The CDR3 nucleotides are TGCAGCGTTGGAGAGACAACGAACACTGAAGCTTTCTTT. Translation gives CSVGETTNTEAFF.

The rearrangement links TRBV29-1 to TRBJ1-4, with 7 bases that match TRBD1. The germline V gene has CDR1 SQVTM and CDR2 ANQGSEA. The CDR3 runs 13 residues. The V and J ends lost 6 bases and 4 bases, in that order; junction bases with no gene match: 5. CDR3 nucleotide sequence: TGCAGCGTACGACAGGGATTTAATGAAAAACTGTTTTTT. Translated, it gives CSVRQGFNEKLFF.

This clonotype is a singleton in its sample. A much larger clone lies a single base off, so this may be a read error. The V gene is TRBV7-2, the J gene TRBJ2-1, with 7 bases that match TRBD2. Germline CDR1 and CDR2: SGHTA and FQGNSA. This CDR3 is 15 amino acids long. With 3 bases clipped from V and 0 bases from J, the junction kept 2 bases outside the gene matches. Here the CDR3 reads CASSFLADSYNEQFF. The DNA of the CDR3 is TGTGCCAGCAGCTTCCTAGCGGACTCCTACAATGAGCAGTTCTTC.

This clonotype was observed a handful of times. This chain links TRBV20-1 with TRBJ2-3; either TRBD1 or TRBD2 may supply D (7 bases each). This CDR3 comprises 15 residues. The V gene's germline CDR1 is DFQATT and CDR2 SNEGSKA (reference sequence). Deletions cut 5 bases from V and 4 bases from J, with 19 bases between. CDR3 in amino acids: CSALSATGRADTQYF. In nucleotides, the CDR3 is TGCAGTGCTCTATCCGCGACAGGGAGGGCAGATACGCAGTATTTT.

The chain combines TRBV20-1 with TRBJ1-6; maybe TRBD1 (5 bases). V lost 3 bases and J lost 5, with 11 bases in between. The CDR3 spans 14 residues. The germline gives CDR1 DFQATT, CDR2 SNEGSKA (reference sequence). CDR3 region: CSARQGADNSPLHF. Written as DNA, the CDR3 is TGCAGTGCTAGGCAAGGGGCGGATAATTCACCCCTCCACTTT.

This clonotype was counted only a few times. The chain uses TRBV11-2 and TRBJ2-7, with D possibly called TRBD1 or TRBD2 (5 bases each). The germline V and J ends were trimmed by 1 base and 2 bases, with 15 bases remaining between them. CDR3 length: 16 residues. The germline CDR1 and CDR2 sequences are SGHAT and FQNNGV. The CDR3: CASSLGAGAYTYEQYF. CDR3 coding DNA: TGTGCCAGCAGCTTAGGGGCCGGGGCGTATACCTACGAGCAGTACTTC.

This clonotype has at least ten counts. The chain combines TRBV6-2 or TRBV6-3 with TRBJ2-6; D is possibly TRBD1 (6 bases). V was shortened by 4 bases and J by 3 bases, with 10 bases between the two germline ends. Germline V CDR1 and CDR2: MNHEY, SVGEGT. The CDR3 consists of 15 residues. This CDR3 is CASSFRQDGANVLTF. The CDR3 region has the DNA TGTGCCAGCAGTTTTAGACAGGATGGGGCCAACGTCCTGACTTTC.

At least ten counts were recorded for this clonotype. The chain recombines TRBV19 with TRBJ2-1, with D unresolved. The CDR3 is 13 amino acids. Trimming took 8 bases from V and 2 from J, leaving 10 bases between them. CDR1 and CDR2 from the germline V gene are LNHDA and SQIVND (reference sequence). DNA of the CDR3: TGTGCCAGTGGGATCGGTCCCTACAATGAGCAGTTCTTC. Residues: CASGIGPYNEQFF.

The J gene is TRBJ2-1, the V gene TRBV6-2 or TRBV6-3; possible D gene TRBD2, 5 bases. Germline values: CDR1 MNHEY, CDR2 SVGEGT. The CDR3 runs 16 residues. The germline V and J ends were trimmed by 0 bases and 8 bases, with 17 bases remaining between them. CDR3 sequence (DNA): TGTGCCAGCAGTTACTCGAGGCGGGCTAGTGTCCATGAGCAGTTCTTC. Protein sequence: CASSYSRRASVHEQFF.

The table lists this clonotype with a few counts. V and J are TRBV12-3 or TRBV12-4 and TRBJ2-7; D might be TRBD1 or TRBD2, each matching 5 bases. This CDR3 is built from 13 residues. Trimming removed 3 bases from V and 4 bases from J, with 10 bases in between. CDR3 in DNA: TGTGCCAGCAGTTTCGGGACCATATACGAGCAGTACTTC. Protein: CASSFGTIYEQYF.

This clonotype showed up just a few times. The chain carries TRBV29-1 and TRBJ2-3, with D possibly TRBD2 on 6 matching bases. The ends were cut back, 7 bases at V and 0 bases at J, with 14 bases in the middle. The germline gives CDR1 SQVTM, CDR2 ANQGSEA. The CDR3 loop spans 14 amino acids. The CDR3 nucleotides read TGCAGCGCCTTTCGACTAGGCAGCACAGATACGCAGTATTTT. It codes for CSAFRLGSTDTQYF.

This clonotype turned up a few times. The chain employs TRBV14 and TRBJ2-1; 8 positions agree with TRBD2. V trimming: 1 base; J trimming: 9 bases; junction bases outside the gene matches: 5. CDR1 is SGHDN and CDR2 is FVKESK in the germline V gene. The CDR3 is made up of 14 amino acids. This chain's CDR3 is CASSQGGGRSEQFF. CDR3 DNA sequence: TGTGCCAGCAGCCAAGGGGGCGGGAGGAGTGAGCAGTTCTTC.

The rearrangement links TRBV29-1 to TRBJ2-7, with 13 bases matching TRBD2. The CDR3 contains 12 residues. V shed 8 bases, J shed 5 bases, and the junction held 3 bases outside the gene matches. Germline CDR1 reads SQVTM; CDR2 reads ANQGSEA. CDR3 amino acids: CSTGLAGDEQYF. The CDR3 region has the DNA TGCAGCACAGGACTAGCGGGAGACGAGCAGTACTTC.

The chain employs TRBV7-8 and TRBJ2-5, with D possibly called TRBD1 or TRBD2 (6 bases each). Germline lookup yields CDR1 SGHVS and CDR2 FQNEAQ. V lost 5 bases and J lost 2, with 15 bases in between. This CDR3 has 15 amino acids. The CDR3 DNA sequence: TGTGCCAGCAGCACAAGAGGGGGGCAACAAGAGACCCAGTACTTC. Its translation: CASSTRGGQQETQYF.